This T cell receptor (beta chain) was retrieved from a study of tumor and adjacent non-tumor tissue in lung cancer. Regarding the study as a whole: Normal lung showed higher cumulative top 100 clone frequency than tumor.

Germline V gene sequence: CDR1 LGHNA, CDR2 YNFKEQ. The CDR3 covers 15 residues. RNA was extracted from bulk tissue without any cell sorting. As to this clonotype: As yet, its antigen is unknown. One end of the junction is discordant with germline, which a read error may explain.

TCRbeta libraries were built with three rounds of nested PCR, modified from ARM-PCR. In TCRdb, the multiplex PCR reads were re-called with MiXCR into one record per CDR3 protein. The sample includes 91,000 or so distinct CDR3 sequences, about 66% of them seen just once. The receptor was isolated from a man aged 60 to 75 with non-small cell lung cancer. The chain carries TRBV4-2 and TRBJ1-4; 9 bases map to TRBD1. The sequencing input was lung tumor tissue. The CDR3 nucleotides are TGTGCTAGCAGCCAAGATCTGGACAGGGGTGAAAAACTGTTTTTT. This gives the protein CASSQDLDRGEKLFF.